Presented here are 26 T cell receptor beta chains from one specimen sequenced in a study of T cell responses to AZD1222 COVID-19 vaccine. The data were produced by immunoSEQ multiplex PCR, yet TCRdb's version contains in-frame clones alone and is incomplete. Here the sample spans 130,000 to 150,000 clones, around nine tenths being singletons. The material was peripheral blood, obtained on day 0 of AZD1222 vaccination. These receptors were taken from an adult in good health.

V usage is TRBV28 and J usage is TRBJ2-7, with 10 bases aligning to TRBD1. The CDR3 is 15 residues long. Germline loops: CDR1 MDHEN, CDR2 SYDVKM. The CDR3 loop is CATCRGGTGALEQYF. The CDR3 DNA reads as TGTGCTACTTGTAGAGGAGGGACAGGGGCACTCGAGCAGTACTTC. Full variable domain (rest looked up from reference TRBV28 and TRBJ2-7): DVKVTQSSRYLVKRTGEKVFLECVQDMDHENMFWYRQDPGLGLRLIYFSYDVKMKEKGDIPEGYSVSREKKERFSLILESASTNQTSMYLCATCRGGTGALEQYFGPGTRLTVT.

The rearrangement joins TRBV19 to TRBJ2-5; D might be TRBD1 (6 bases). Trimming took off 10 bases at V and 2 bases at J, with 20 bases between the two ends. The length of the CDR3 is 15 residues. CDR1 LNHDA and CDR2 SQIVND come from the germline V gene (reference sequence). The CDR3 sequence is CATGSGHLLQETQYF. The CDR3 bases are TGTGCCACCGGGTCGGGACACCTCTTACAAGAGACCCAGTACTTC. Together with reference TRBV19 and TRBJ2-5, the CDR3 gives the full variable domain: DGGITQSPKYLFRKEGQNVTLSCEQNLNHDAMYWYRQDPGQGLRLIYYSQIVNDFQKGDIAEGYSVSREKKESFPLTVTSAQKNPTAFYLCATGSGHLLQETQYFGPGTRLLVL.

The V call is TRBV9, the J call TRBJ2-7; 7 bases fit TRBD1. Trimming removed 2 bases from V and 6 bases from J; junction bases left unmatched: 8. The length of the CDR3 is 14 residues. Germline CDR1 is SGDLS and CDR2 is YYNGEE. CDR3 region: CASSVSAAGGEQYF. CDR3 sequence (DNA): TGTGCCAGCAGCGTCAGCGCGGCAGGGGGCGAGCAGTACTTC.

The count of this clone is one. This rearrangement joins TRBV7-3 to TRBJ2-5, with TRBD2 matching 14 bases. This CDR3 has 17 residues. Trimming took 6 bases from V and 5 from J; bases not matched to a gene: 11. From germline, CDR1 is SGHTA and CDR2 FQGTGA. The DNA of the CDR3 is TGTGCCAGCAGTCCCAGACTAGCGGGAGGGCCGGGGGAGACCCAGTACTTC. This sequence encodes CASSPRLAGGPGETQYF.

The chain couples TRBV4-1 to TRBJ2-7, with TRBD2 identical over 7 bases. The J segment lost 0 bases and the V segment lost 3 bases, leaving 5 bases of the junction unmatched. Germline V CDR1 and CDR2: MGHRA, YSYEKL. This CDR3 contains 15 residues. CDR3 sequence reads: CASSHPSGSSYEQYF. The DNA for the CDR3 is TGCGCCAGCAGCCATCCTAGCGGAAGCTCCTACGAGCAGTACTTC.

This sequence joins TRBV2 and TRBJ2-2; TRBD1 agrees at 8 bases. Germline CDR1 SNHLY, CDR2 FYNNEI. The V segment lost 5 bases and the J segment 7 bases; nucleotides outside the gene matches: 15. This CDR3 is 17 amino acids long. Written as DNA, the CDR3 is TGTGCCAGCAGTCCTAAATCCCCCGGGACAGGTAGCGGGGAGCTGTTTTTT. Amino acids: CASSPKSPGTGSGELFF.

The chain is built from TRBV19 and TRBJ1-5; 8 positions agree with TRBD1. With 8 bases clipped from V and 6 bases from J, the junction kept 6 bases outside the gene matches. CDR1 is LNHDA and CDR2 is SQIVND in the germline V gene (reference sequence). CDR3 size: 13 residues. The CDR3 loop is CASAGDRLQPQHF. The CDR3 coding sequence is TGTGCCAGTGCTGGGGACAGGCTTCAGCCCCAGCATTTT.

The chain uses TRBV27 and TRBJ2-1; D tentatively reads TRBD1 or TRBD2 (5 bases each). V was clipped by 5 bases and J by 0 bases, with 14 bases between them. The CDR3 is made up of 16 amino acids. Per germline, CDR1 MNHEY and CDR2 SMNVEV (reference sequence). The CDR3 DNA reads TGTGCCAGCAGTATCACCGGGACCAGCTCCTACAATGAGCAGTTCTTC. Translated: CASSITGTSSYNEQFF.

The J gene is TRBJ2-1, the V gene TRBV7-2; maybe TRBD2 (5 bases). Deletions cut 5 bases from V and 2 bases from J, with 16 bases between. The CDR3 loop spans 16 amino acids. Looked up from germline, CDR1 is SGHTA and CDR2 is FQGNSA. For the CDR3, the DNA is TGTGCCAGCAGCCCTCAAAGCGGTGATACCTACAATGAGCAGTTCTTC. Protein sequence: CASSPQSGDTYNEQFF.

This rearrangement joins TRBV6-2 or TRBV6-3 to TRBJ2-3; no clear D. The CDR3 loop spans 13 amino acids. Germline CDR1 is MNHEY and CDR2 is SVGEGT. Trimming removed 2 bases from V and 8 bases from J, with 11 bases in between. CDR3 DNA: TGTGCCAGCAGTTACCCTTCCCTGGCTACGCAGTATTTT. Translation: CASSYPSLATQYF.

This clone has just one count. V and J are TRBV7-2 and TRBJ2-2, with TRBD1 as a possible D gene (6 bases). CDR1 SGHTA and CDR2 FQGNSA come from the germline V gene. This CDR3 has 14 amino acids. The germline V and J ends were trimmed by 8 bases and 0 bases, with 10 bases remaining between them. CDR3 DNA: TGTGCCAGCGAGGACAGTACGAACACCGGGGAGCTGTTTTTT. This sequence encodes CASEDSTNTGELFF.

The rearrangement links TRBV28 to TRBJ2-7, with a weak D call TRBD1 (5 bases). Trimming took 6 bases from V and 5 from J, leaving 23 bases between them. Germline CDR1 MDHEN, CDR2 SYDVKM. The CDR3 sequence is 16 residues long. The CDR3 region has the DNA TGTGCCAGCAGCACCCGAGCCTTCACAGGATACGACGAGCAGTACTTC. This translates into CASSTRAFTGYDEQYF.

The chain employs TRBV5-4 and TRBJ2-5; D call uncertain. The CDR3 loop spans 11 amino acids. Germline V gives CDR1 SGHNT, CDR2 YYREEE (reference sequence). Trimming pared 2 bases from V and 5 bases from J, leaving 4 bases between. CDR3: CASSFSETQYF. CDR3 in DNA: TGTGCCAGCAGCTTTAGCGAGACCCAGTACTTC.

This chain uses TRBV6-5 with TRBJ1-6; D ambiguous. With 8 bases removed from V and 0 bases from J, the gap between germline ends came to 11 bases. CDR3 length: 15 residues. Per germline, CDR1 MNHEY and CDR2 SVGAGI. This chain's CDR3 is CASAHSSSYNSPLHF. In DNA, the CDR3 is TGTGCCAGCGCCCACTCCAGCTCCTATAATTCACCCCTCCACTTT.

This clone was detected only a few times. The V call is TRBV4-3, the J call TRBJ2-1; TRBD2 matches 10 bases. J gave up 4 bases and V 0 bases, and 3 bases lay outside the gene matches. Germline CDR1 is LGHNA and CDR2 is YSLEER. CDR3 length equals 16 residues. CDR3 bases: TGCGCCAGCAGCCAAGATTGGACTAGCGGATACAATGAGCAGTTCTTC. This encodes CASSQDWTSGYNEQFF.

The sample holds one count of this clone. The chain uses TRBV2 and TRBJ1-1, with D unclear. Trimming took 4 bases from V and 0 from J, leaving 12 bases between them. The germline gives CDR1 SNHLY, CDR2 FYNNEI. The CDR3 runs 15 residues. In DNA form, the CDR3 reads TGTGCCAGCAGTGTACGGGATCTGATGAACACTGAAGCTTTCTTT. Residues: CASSVRDLMNTEAFF.

This chain uses TRBV9 with TRBJ1-3; D ambiguous. Trimming removed 4 bases at V and 0 bases at J, with 11 bases between. Germline lookup yields CDR1 SGDLS and CDR2 YYNGEE. The CDR3 is 15 residues long. CDR3 loop: CASSPTWSSGNTIYF. CDR3 nucleotide sequence: TGTGCCAGCAGCCCGACCTGGAGCTCTGGAAACACCATATATTTT.

The chain recombines TRBV4-3 with TRBJ2-2; TRBD2 agrees at 10 bases. Germline V CDR1 and CDR2: LGHNA, YSLEER. This CDR3 spans 17 amino acids. With 0 bases clipped from V and 6 bases from J, the junction kept 7 bases outside the gene matches. The CDR3 region is CASSQEGLAGVAGELFF. CDR3 coding DNA: TGCGCCAGCAGCCAAGAAGGGCTAGCGGGAGTGGCCGGGGAGCTGTTTTTT.

The rearrangement uses TRBV28 and TRBJ2-7; TRBD1 matches 8 bases. The V and J ends lost 2 bases and 1 base, in that order; junction bases with no gene match: 4. Germline CDR1 MDHEN, CDR2 SYDVKM. There are 15 residues in the CDR3. This chain's CDR3 is CASSLIGQGSYEQYF. The CDR3 nucleotides are TGTGCCAGCAGTTTAATCGGACAGGGTTCCTACGAGCAGTACTTC.

This chain connects TRBV13 to TRBJ2-1, with D unresolved. Trimming removed 1 base at V and 9 bases at J, with 7 bases between. CDR1 and CDR2 from the germline V gene are PRHDT and FYEKMQ (reference sequence). The CDR3 sequence is 12 residues long. The CDR3 DNA reads as TGTGCCAGCAGCTTAGTAGTTTCTGAGCAGTTCTTC. Its translation is CASSLVVSEQFF.

The chain has TRBV7-3 and TRBJ2-1; TRBD1 agrees at 8 bases. V lost 2 bases and J lost 9; bases outside the gene matches: 3. This CDR3 comprises 13 residues. Germline V gene data show CDR1 as SGHTA and CDR2 as FQGTGA. The CDR3 reads CASSLGQGREQFF. The CDR3 DNA reads TGTGCCAGCAGCTTAGGACAGGGTCGTGAGCAGTTCTTC.

J is TRBJ2-4 and V is TRBV3-1 (or the pseudogene TRBV3-2); no reliable D call. Trimming pared 1 base from V and 14 bases from J, leaving 15 bases between. Germline-derived CDR1 and CDR2 are LGHDT and YNNKEL (reference sequence). The CDR3 runs 13 residues. CDR3 bases: TGTGCCAGCAGCCAAGGGAACTCTGGACGGGAGTACTTC. Amino acids: CASSQGNSGREYF.

This chain joins TRBV11-2 and TRBJ2-3, with 11 bases that match TRBD2. In germline, CDR1 is SGHAT, CDR2 FQNNGV. V shed 4 bases, J shed 0 bases, and the junction held 3 bases outside the gene matches. CDR3 length: 16 amino acids. The CDR3 protein is CASSSRTSGSTDTQYF. CDR3 in DNA: TGTGCCAGCAGCTCTCGGACTAGCGGGAGCACAGATACGCAGTATTTT.

The CDR3 sequence: CASSLGGGVGFYNEQFF. The CDR3 nucleotides read TGTGCCAGCAGCTTAGGGGGGGGTGTGGGTTTCTACAATGAGCAGTTCTTC. The chain carries TRBV11-2 and TRBJ2-1, with 7 positions matching TRBD2. Germline CDR1 SGHAT, CDR2 FQNNGV. Germline trimming cut 1 base from V and 3 bases from J; bases unmatched to any gene: 9. The CDR3 consists of 17 residues.

The V and J genes are TRBV28 and TRBJ2-3; D ambiguous. CDR3 length: 15 residues. Deletions cut 3 bases from V and 3 bases from J, with 13 bases between. From germline, CDR1 is MDHEN and CDR2 SYDVKM. CDR3 nucleotide sequence: TGTGCCAGCAGTTTGGATGGATTAGCAACAGATACGCAGTATTTT. Encoded protein: CASSLDGLATDTQYF. The full variable domain, completed using reference TRBV28 and TRBJ2-3, is DVKVTQSSRYLVKRTGEKVFLECVQDMDHENMFWYRQDPGLGLRLIYFSYDVKMKEKGDIPEGYSVSREKKERFSLILESASTNQTSMYLCASSLDGLATDTQYFGPGTRLTVL.

CDR3 in DNA: TGTGCCAGCAGTTCCGGGTCCAGCCAGGGGACCGAGCAGTACTTC. Translation gives CASSSGSSQGTEQYF. The chain recombines TRBV28 with TRBJ2-7; tentative D call: TRBD1 (6 bases). The CDR3 runs 15 residues. The germline V and J ends were trimmed by 4 bases and 6 bases, with 19 bases remaining between them. Germline V CDR1 and CDR2: MDHEN, SYDVKM.